Presented here are 3 T cell receptor beta chains from one specimen sequenced in a study of shared clonotypes between healthy human individuals. The protocol was immunoSEQ multiplex PCR, while the TCRdb copy is restricted to in-frame clones and leaves out a portion. The repertoire consists of about 2 million clones, with about 95% occurring once and the leading ten covering 0.95% to 1.5%. Naive CD8 cells lacked CD45RO, underwent positive selection for CCR7 and left out terminally differentiated effector memory CD45RA+ cells. The sequenced material came from naive CD8+ T cells sorted from blood. Receptors originate from a man between 18 and 35 years old in good health.

The rearrangement joins TRBV28 to TRBJ1-5; 7 bases agree with TRBD1. This CDR3 region has 18 residues. Germline V gene lookup returns CDR1 MDHEN and CDR2 SYDVKM. The V segment lost 4 bases and the J segment 3 bases; nucleotides outside the gene matches: 15. DNA of the CDR3: TGTGCCAGCAGTTACCCCTACCCAGGACAGGCTATCAATCAGCCCCAGCATTTT. This gives the protein CASSYPYPGQAINQPQHF.

As concerns this clone: Additional DNA sequences in this sample encode the identical CDR3. The chain has TRBV11-2 and TRBJ2-7, with D unresolved. Germline CDR1 is SGHAT and CDR2 is FQNNGV. Trimming stripped 0 bases from V and 3 bases from J, with 6 bases between. The CDR3 is 13 amino acids. In nucleotides, the CDR3 is TGTGCCAGCAGCTTAGATACGGGCTACGAGCAGTACTTC. Protein product: CASSLDTGYEQYF.

The chain couples TRBV4-3 to TRBJ2-3; D gene unclear. The germline gives CDR1 LGHNA, CDR2 YSLEER. V was shortened by 4 bases and J by 1 base, with 15 bases between the two germline ends. This CDR3 is 16 amino acids long. The CDR3 DNA reads as TGCGCCAGCAGCCCTGGAGTCCTCTGGGGCACAGATACGCAGTATTTT. This sequence encodes CASSPGVLWGTDTQYF.